The 27 T cell receptor beta chains below were found in one sample sequenced in a study of CD8 T cells in Susac syndrome. RNA, at about 0.45 to 1 ug, was reverse transcribed with random hexamers. TCRdb re-analysed the immunoSEQ multiplex PCR reads in MiXCR, keeping a single row per CDR3 protein. The profile shows roughly 400,000 distinct CDR3 sequences, more than 80% of them singletons. The specimen sequenced was CD8+ T cells from PBMCs. Source of these receptors: a human donor with multiple sclerosis.

This clonotype occurred once. The CDR3 DNA reads as TGTGCCAGCAAACCAAGGGGCACAGATACGCAGTATTTT. It specifies CASKPRGTDTQYF. The J gene is TRBJ2-3, the V gene TRBV27; D gene ambiguous. Germline lookup yields CDR1 MNHEY and CDR2 SMNVEV (reference sequence). The CDR3 runs to 13 residues. Trimming pared 7 bases from V and 1 base from J, leaving 9 bases between.

The J gene is TRBJ1-2, the V gene TRBV27; possible D gene TRBD1, 6 bases. The germline V gene has CDR1 MNHEY and CDR2 SMNVEV (reference sequence). The length of the CDR3 is 15 residues. V lost 2 bases and J lost 3, with 13 bases in between. The DNA for the CDR3 is TGTGCCAGCAGTTTAAGTTGGGGGCCGGACTATGGCTACACCTTC. It specifies CASSLSWGPDYGYTF.

This sequence joins TRBV19 and TRBJ2-2, with TRBD1 matching over 9 bases. There are 14 residues in the CDR3. Germline lookup yields CDR1 LNHDA and CDR2 SQIVND (reference sequence). With 10 bases clipped from V and 7 bases from J, the junction kept 10 bases outside the gene matches. The CDR3 loop is CATHDRGIGGELFF. CDR3 DNA: TGTGCCACACACGACAGGGGGATCGGCGGGGAGCTGTTTTTT.

This chain links TRBV12-3 or TRBV12-4 with TRBJ1-1, with D unresolved. This CDR3 has 13 amino acids. Trimming shortened V by 3 bases and J by 1 base, and 6 bases separated the two germline ends. In DNA form, the CDR3 reads TGTGCCAGCAGTTTCACAGAGAACACTGAAGCTTTCTTT. Its translation is CASSFTENTEAFF.

This clonotype came up a few times. This chain uses TRBV12-3 or TRBV12-4 with TRBJ2-7, with D perhaps matching TRBD1 or TRBD2 (7 bases each). The CDR3 consists of 13 residues. Trimming pared 8 bases from V and 4 bases from J, leaving 15 bases between. As DNA, the CDR3 is TGTGCCAGCCGAGCGGGACAGATTTACGAGCAGTACTTC. Its translation is CASRAGQIYEQYF.

This chain joins TRBV27 and TRBJ1-2, with D possibly being TRBD1 (5 bases). Germline lookup yields CDR1 MNHEY and CDR2 SMNVEV (reference sequence). This CDR3 has 15 amino acids. Trimming stripped 3 bases from V and 6 bases from J, with 17 bases between. The DNA of the CDR3 is TGTGCCAGCAGTTTGTGGGGGGGGGTAGGAGATGGCTACACCTTC. This sequence encodes CASSLWGGVGDGYTF.

This chain links TRBV20-1 with TRBJ2-7; 10 bases are a match to TRBD1. The V gene's germline CDR1 is DFQATT and CDR2 SNEGSKA (reference sequence). With V trimmed by 5 bases and J by 3 bases, 22 bases remained unmatched. The CDR3 is 19 residues long. This CDR3 reads CSALGTGDKKEAVYYEQYF. The CDR3 DNA follows: TGCAGTGCTCTTGGGACAGGGGATAAGAAGGAAGCGGTTTACTACGAGCAGTACTTC.

The V and J genes are TRBV6-1 and TRBJ2-1; D gene ambiguous. The CDR3 is 15 residues long. CDR1 is MNHNS and CDR2 is SASEGT in the germline V gene. Trimming took 5 bases from V and 0 from J, leaving 11 bases between them. The CDR3: CASSSTPSSYNEQFF. In DNA form, the CDR3 reads TGTGCCAGCAGTTCGACTCCAAGCTCCTACAATGAGCAGTTCTTC.

The chain recombines TRBV6-1 with TRBJ2-7, with 11 bases fitting TRBD1. The CDR3 extends over 16 amino acids. With V trimmed by 0 bases and J by 5 bases, 6 bases remained unmatched. Germline V gives CDR1 MNHNS, CDR2 SASEGT. CDR3 nucleotide sequence: TGTGCCAGCAGTGAAGCGCTTGGGACAGGGGGTCACGAGCAGTACTTC. This sequence encodes CASSEALGTGGHEQYF.

The CDR3 protein is CASSLGQSGATFF. CDR3 bases: TGTGCCAGCAGCCTGGGGCAGTCGGGGGCAACTTTCTTT. The chain combines TRBV7-8 with TRBJ1-1; perhaps TRBD1 as D (6 bases). The CDR3 has 13 amino acids. With 5 bases removed from V and 12 bases from J, the gap between germline ends came to 19 bases. Germline-derived CDR1 and CDR2 are SGHVS and FQNEAQ.

The J gene is TRBJ1-2, the V gene TRBV4-1; TRBD1 matches 9 bases. Germline CDR1 MGHRA, CDR2 YSYEKL. This CDR3 contains 16 residues. Trimming took 0 bases from V and 4 from J; bases not matched to a gene: 6. Here the CDR3 DNA reads TGCGCCAGCAGCCAAGATAGGACAGGGGAGGGCTATGGCTACACCTTC. It yields the protein CASSQDRTGEGYGYTF.

In DNA form, the CDR3 reads TGCAGTGCTAGAGAAAGTGGGACCTACGAGCAGTACTTC. Encoded protein: CSARESGTYEQYF. The genes are TRBV20-1 and TRBJ2-7, with D uncertain. Germline-derived CDR1 and CDR2 are DFQATT and SNEGSKA (reference sequence). V was clipped by 0 bases and J by 2 bases, with 8 bases between them. The CDR3 has 13 amino acids.

The chain has TRBV20-1 and TRBJ2-7; no reliable D call. This CDR3 region has 15 residues. Trimming removed 1 base at V and 0 bases at J, with 13 bases between. Germline lookup yields CDR1 DFQATT and CDR2 SNEGSKA (reference sequence). This CDR3 reads CSARALSKISYEQYF. CDR3 in DNA: TGCAGTGCTAGAGCACTTTCCAAAATCTCCTACGAGCAGTACTTC.

This chain links TRBV12-3 or TRBV12-4 with TRBJ2-5, with D possibly matching TRBD2 (6 bases). The CDR3 length is 15 residues. The V end was cut by 6 bases, the J end by 0 bases, with 14 bases between. CDR3 amino acids: CASSAAGPNQETQYF. CDR3 DNA: TGTGCCAGCAGCGCCGCGGGACCAAACCAAGAGACCCAGTACTTC.

This chain joins TRBV7-9 and TRBJ2-5; TRBD1 or TRBD2 may be the D gene (6 bases each). This CDR3 region has 17 residues. Germline CDR1 reads SEHNR; CDR2 reads FQNEAQ (reference sequence). Between the trimmed V and J ends, which lost 4 bases and 3 bases, there was a span of 21 bases. CDR3 protein: CASSSHTEEGVEETQYF. The CDR3 DNA sequence: TGTGCCAGCAGCTCCCACACAGAGGAGGGGGTTGAAGAGACCCAGTACTTC.

The chain carries TRBV20-1 and TRBJ1-2; the D gene is possibly TRBD1 (5 bases). CDR1 and CDR2 (germline): DFQATT, SNEGSKA (reference sequence). The CDR3 is made up of 12 amino acids. The V and J ends lost 3 bases and 2 bases respectively, with 7 bases between them. The CDR3 DNA is TGCAGTGCTAGTTGGGGGAACTATGGCTACACCTTC. Its translation is CSASWGNYGYTF.

This clonotype was recorded only once. V is TRBV14 and J is TRBJ2-7, with a tentative D call TRBD1 (6 bases). CDR1 SGHDN and CDR2 FVKESK come from the germline V gene. CDR3 size: 17 residues. V lost 1 base, J lost 0 bases, and 16 bases lay in between. The CDR3: CASSQVGAGALSYEQYF. CDR3 nucleotide sequence: TGTGCCAGCAGCCAAGTAGGTGCAGGGGCCCTCTCCTACGAGCAGTACTTC. The full variable domain, in which reference TRBV14 and TRBJ2-7 provide the parts outside the CDR3, is EAGVTQFPSHSVIEKGQTVTLRCDPISGHDNLYWYRRVMGKEIKFLLHFVKESKQDESGMPNNRFLAERTGGTYSTLKVQPAELEDSGVYFCASSQVGAGALSYEQYFGPGTRLTVT.

The gene calls are TRBV5-4 and TRBJ2-7; a weak D match, TRBD2 (5 bases). V gave up 1 base and J gave up 2 bases, with 10 bases separating them. The CDR3 consists of 14 residues. Germline CDR1 is SGHNT and CDR2 is YYREEE (reference sequence). The CDR3 protein is CASSLYSTTYEQYF. CDR3 nucleotides: TGTGCCAGCAGCTTGTATTCGACTACCTACGAGCAGTACTTC.

The chain uses TRBV13 and TRBJ1-3; possible D gene TRBD1, 6 bases. Germline V gives CDR1 PRHDT, CDR2 FYEKMQ (reference sequence). The ends were cut back, 5 bases at V and 4 bases at J, with 18 bases in the middle. The CDR3 runs to 16 residues. CDR3: CASSPPGDILGNTIYF. The CDR3 DNA is TGTGCCAGCAGCCCCCCAGGGGACATACTAGGAAACACCATATATTTT.

Here the CDR3 reads CACRGQGDQPQHF. CDR3 nucleotide sequence: TGTGCCTGCCGGGGACAGGGGGATCAGCCCCAGCATTTT. V and J are TRBV30 and TRBJ1-5; TRBD1 matches 11 bases. Germline V lookup: CDR1 GTSNPN, CDR2 SVGIG (reference sequence). CDR3 length: 13 amino acids. The trim removed 6 bases at V and 5 bases at J, leaving 3 bases unmatched.

The chain links TRBV20-1 to TRBJ1-2; D not certain. The CDR3 has 15 amino acids. The germline V and J ends were trimmed by 0 bases and 2 bases, with 13 bases remaining between them. The germline gives CDR1 DFQATT, CDR2 SNEGSKA (reference sequence). Written as DNA, the CDR3 is TGCAGTGCTAGAGATGAGTTACTCACAAACTATGGCTACACCTTC. Translated: CSARDELLTNYGYTF.

The sample holds one count of this clonotype. V usage is TRBV11-2 and J usage is TRBJ1-2, with TRBD1 matching 8 bases. The CDR3 sequence is 15 residues long. Germline CDR1 and CDR2: SGHAT and FQNNGV. V lost 5 bases, J lost 3 bases, and 8 bases stayed unmatched. CDR3: CASSPLAGGDYGYTF. As DNA, the CDR3 is TGTGCCAGCAGCCCATTAGCAGGGGGCGACTATGGCTACACCTTC.

V usage is TRBV27 and J usage is TRBJ2-7; D is perhaps TRBD1 or TRBD2 (6 bases each). The V and J ends lost 3 bases and 4 bases respectively, with 19 bases between them. Germline CDR1 MNHEY, CDR2 SMNVEV (reference sequence). The CDR3 runs to 16 residues. CDR3 coding DNA: TGTGCCAGCAGTTTTAGTAAGGGGCCGGGGGCGTACGAGCAGTACTTC. Translation: CASSFSKGPGAYEQYF.

The chain joins TRBV28 to TRBJ2-2; 9 bases align to TRBD1. This CDR3 has 17 residues. With V trimmed by 6 bases and J by 4 bases, 12 bases remained unmatched. The germline V gene has CDR1 MDHEN and CDR2 SYDVKM. The CDR3 sequence: CASSQRGRQGGTGELFF. As DNA, the CDR3 is TGTGCCAGCAGCCAAAGGGGTCGACAGGGGGGCACCGGGGAGCTGTTTTTT.

The chain links TRBV6-4 to TRBJ2-2; TRBD2 aligns across 12 bases. The CDR3 runs to 17 residues. Losses at the gene ends were 3 bases for V and 2 bases for J; bases not matched to a gene: 4. Per germline, CDR1 MRHNA and CDR2 SNTAGT. The DNA of the CDR3 is TGTGCCAGCAGTGAAACTAGCGGGGGGTCTAACACCGGGGAGCTGTTTTTT. Translation gives CASSETSGGSNTGELFF.

Notes on this clonotype: A read error may account for a junction end that differs from germline. The chain joins TRBV30 to TRBJ2-1; D unresolved. The germline V gene has CDR1 GTSNPN and CDR2 SVGIG (reference sequence). This CDR3 comprises 11 residues. The CDR3 DNA sequence: TGTGCCTGGAACCCCGGGCCTTTGGTGCTCTTC. It codes for CAWNPGPLVLF.

The rearrangement uses TRBV29-1 and TRBJ2-7, with TRBD2 matching 7 bases. Germline CDR1 and CDR2: SQVTM and ANQGSEA. Germline trimming cut 6 bases from V and 2 bases from J; bases unmatched to any gene: 10. The CDR3 totals 14 residues. The CDR3 DNA reads as TGCAGCGTCGCATCCCTAGCGGCCCCCTACGAGCAGTACTTC. It yields the protein CSVASLAAPYEQYF.